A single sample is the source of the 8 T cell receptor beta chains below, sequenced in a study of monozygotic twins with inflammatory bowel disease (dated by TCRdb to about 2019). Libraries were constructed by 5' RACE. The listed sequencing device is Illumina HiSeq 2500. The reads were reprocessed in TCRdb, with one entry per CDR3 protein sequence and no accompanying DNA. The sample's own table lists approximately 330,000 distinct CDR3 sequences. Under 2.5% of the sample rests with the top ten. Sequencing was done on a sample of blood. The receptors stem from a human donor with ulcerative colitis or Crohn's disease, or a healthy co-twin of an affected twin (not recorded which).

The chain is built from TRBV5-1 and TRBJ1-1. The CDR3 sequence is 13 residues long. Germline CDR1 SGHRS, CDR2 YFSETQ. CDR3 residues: CASSLGGDSGAFF.

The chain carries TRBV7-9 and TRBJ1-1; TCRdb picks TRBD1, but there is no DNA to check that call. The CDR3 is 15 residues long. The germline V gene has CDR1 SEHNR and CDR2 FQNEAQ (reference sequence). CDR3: CASSLAGTGGTEAFF.

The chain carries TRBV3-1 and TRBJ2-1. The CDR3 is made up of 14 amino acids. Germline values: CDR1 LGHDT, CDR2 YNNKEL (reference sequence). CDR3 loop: CASSQDDSYNEQFF.

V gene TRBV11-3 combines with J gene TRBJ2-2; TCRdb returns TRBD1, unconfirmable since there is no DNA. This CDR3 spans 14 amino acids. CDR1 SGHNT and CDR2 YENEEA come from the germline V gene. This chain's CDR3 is CASSQMPGTGELFF.

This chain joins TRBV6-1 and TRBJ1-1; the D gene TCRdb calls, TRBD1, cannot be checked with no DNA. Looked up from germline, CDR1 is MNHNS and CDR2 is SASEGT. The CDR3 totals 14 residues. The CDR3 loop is CASSTGTERTEAFF.

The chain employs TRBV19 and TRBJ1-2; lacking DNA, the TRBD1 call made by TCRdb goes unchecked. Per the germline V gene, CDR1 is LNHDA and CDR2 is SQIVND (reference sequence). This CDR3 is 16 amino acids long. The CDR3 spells CASSIGSGTLWYGYIF.

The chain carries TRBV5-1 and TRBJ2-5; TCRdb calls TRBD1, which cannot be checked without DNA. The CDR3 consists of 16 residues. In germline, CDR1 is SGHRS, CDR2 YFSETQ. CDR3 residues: CASTTGQTTGQETQYF. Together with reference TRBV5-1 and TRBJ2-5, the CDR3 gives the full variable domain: KAGVTQTPRYLIKTRGQQVTLSCSPISGHRSVSWYQQTPGQGLQFLFEYFSETQRNKGNFPGRFSGRQFSNSRSEMNVSTLELGDSALYLCASTTGQTTGQETQYFGPGTRLLVL.

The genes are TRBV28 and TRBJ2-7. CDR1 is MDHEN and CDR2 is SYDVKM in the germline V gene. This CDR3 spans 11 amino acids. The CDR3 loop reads CALATEGGQYF.